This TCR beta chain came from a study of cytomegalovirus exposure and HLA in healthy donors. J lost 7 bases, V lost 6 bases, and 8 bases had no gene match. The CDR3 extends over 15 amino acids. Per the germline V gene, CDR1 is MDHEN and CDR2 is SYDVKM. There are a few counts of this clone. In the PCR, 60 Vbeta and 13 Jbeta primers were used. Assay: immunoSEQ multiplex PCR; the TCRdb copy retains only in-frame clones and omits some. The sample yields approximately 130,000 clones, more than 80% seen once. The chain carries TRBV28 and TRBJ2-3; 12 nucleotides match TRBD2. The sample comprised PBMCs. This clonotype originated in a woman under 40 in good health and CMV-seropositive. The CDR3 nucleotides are TGTGCCAGCAGAACCCCTAGCGGGAGGGGAAATACGCAGTATTTT. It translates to CASRTPSGRGNTQYF.